The sequence of this T cell receptor (beta chain) was determined in a study of blood T cells in healthy people across ages. With 4 bases removed from V and 1 base from J, the gap between germline ends came to 8 bases. CDR3 length: 13 amino acids. CDR1 and CDR2 from the germline V gene are KGHSH and LQKENI. This clonotype was counted at least ten times. Alongside a J-beta primer mix, a sample-barcoded 5' primer served in a second PCR lasting about 7 to 11 cycles. One entry per CDR3 protein results from TCRdb running MiXCR on the 5' RACE reads. Here the sample spans hundreds of thousands of distinct CDR3 sequences, more than 25% being singletons.

Input material: blood. This TCR was sampled from a woman at least 80 years old in good health. The V and J genes are TRBV18 and TRBJ2-7; no reliable D call. DNA of the CDR3: TGTGCCAGCTCACTCACAGTGTCCTACGAGCAGTACTTC. Translation: CASSLTVSYEQYF.